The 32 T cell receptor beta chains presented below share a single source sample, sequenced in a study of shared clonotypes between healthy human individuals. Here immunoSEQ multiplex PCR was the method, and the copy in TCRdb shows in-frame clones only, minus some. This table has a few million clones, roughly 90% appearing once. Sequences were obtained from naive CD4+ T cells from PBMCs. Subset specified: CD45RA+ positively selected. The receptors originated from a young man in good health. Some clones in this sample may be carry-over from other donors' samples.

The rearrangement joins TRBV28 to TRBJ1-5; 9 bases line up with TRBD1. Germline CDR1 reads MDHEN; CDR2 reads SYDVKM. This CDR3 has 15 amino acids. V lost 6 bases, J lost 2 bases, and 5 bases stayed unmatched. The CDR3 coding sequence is TGTGCCAGCAGGGGGACAGGGCCGGGCAATCAGCCCCAGCATTTT. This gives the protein CASRGTGPGNQPQHF.

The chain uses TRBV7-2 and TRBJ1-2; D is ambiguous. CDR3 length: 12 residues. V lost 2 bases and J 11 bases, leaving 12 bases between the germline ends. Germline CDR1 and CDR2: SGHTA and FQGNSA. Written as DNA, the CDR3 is TGTGCCAGCAGCTTAATGGGGAGGAGGTACACCTTC. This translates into CASSLMGRRYTF.

CDR3 coding DNA: TGTGCCAGCAGCGTAGTACCTTTCTACGAGCAGTACTTC. Translating gives CASSVVPFYEQYF. The chain recombines TRBV9 with TRBJ2-7; the D is unclear. Germline V gene sequence: CDR1 SGDLS, CDR2 YYNGEE. This CDR3 comprises 13 residues. Trimming removed 0 bases at V and 3 bases at J, with 7 bases between.

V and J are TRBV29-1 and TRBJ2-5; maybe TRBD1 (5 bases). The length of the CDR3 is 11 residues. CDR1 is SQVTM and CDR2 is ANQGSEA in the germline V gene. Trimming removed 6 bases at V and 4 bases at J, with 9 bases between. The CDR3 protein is CSVRTGETQYF. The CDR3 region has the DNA TGCAGCGTCAGAACAGGAGAGACCCAGTACTTC.

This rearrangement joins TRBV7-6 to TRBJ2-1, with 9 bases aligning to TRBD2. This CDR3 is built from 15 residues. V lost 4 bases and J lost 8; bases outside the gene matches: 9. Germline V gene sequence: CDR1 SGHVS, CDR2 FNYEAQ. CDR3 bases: TGTGCCAGCAGCTCGGTTAGCGGGAGTCTATATGAGCAGTTCTTC. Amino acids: CASSSVSGSLYEQFF.

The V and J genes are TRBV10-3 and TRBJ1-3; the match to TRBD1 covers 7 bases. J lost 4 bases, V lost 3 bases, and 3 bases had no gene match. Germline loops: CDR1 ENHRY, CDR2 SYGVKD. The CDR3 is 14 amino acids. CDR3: CAISDGTVGNTIYF. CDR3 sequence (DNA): TGTGCCATCAGTGACGGGACAGTAGGAAACACCATATATTTT.

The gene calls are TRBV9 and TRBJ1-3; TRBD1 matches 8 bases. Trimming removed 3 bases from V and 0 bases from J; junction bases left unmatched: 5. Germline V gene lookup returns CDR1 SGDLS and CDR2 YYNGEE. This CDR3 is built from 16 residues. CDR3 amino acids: CASSAGQGHSGNTIYF. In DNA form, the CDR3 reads TGTGCCAGCAGCGCCGGACAGGGCCACTCTGGAAACACCATATATTTT.

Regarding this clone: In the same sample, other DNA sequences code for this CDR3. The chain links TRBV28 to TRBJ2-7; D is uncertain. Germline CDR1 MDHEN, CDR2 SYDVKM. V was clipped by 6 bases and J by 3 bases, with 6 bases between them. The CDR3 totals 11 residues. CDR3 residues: CASSRFYEQYF. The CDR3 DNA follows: TGTGCCAGCAGCCGATTCTACGAGCAGTACTTC.

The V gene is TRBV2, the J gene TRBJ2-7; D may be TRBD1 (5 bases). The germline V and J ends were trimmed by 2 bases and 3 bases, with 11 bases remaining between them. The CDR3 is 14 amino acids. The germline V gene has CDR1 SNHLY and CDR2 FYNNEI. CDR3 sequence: CASSEITGFYEQYF. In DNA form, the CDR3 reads TGTGCCAGCAGTGAAATAACAGGATTCTACGAGCAGTACTTC. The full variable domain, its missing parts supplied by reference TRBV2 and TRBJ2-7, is EPEVTQTPSHQVTQMGQEVILRCVPISNHLYFYWYRQILGQKVEFLVSFYNNEISEKSEIFDDQFSVERPDGSNFTLKIRSTKLEDSAMYFCASSEITGFYEQYFGPGTRLTVT.

CDR3 amino acids: CASSLDTRGEQYF. The CDR3 bases are TGTGCCAGCAGCTTGGACACAAGAGGGGAGCAGTACTTC. The rearrangement joins TRBV5-4 to TRBJ2-7, with D possibly being TRBD2 (5 bases). This CDR3 spans 13 amino acids. Trimming pared 0 bases from V and 7 bases from J, leaving 11 bases between. Germline values: CDR1 SGHNT, CDR2 YYREEE (reference sequence). Filled out from reference TRBV5-4 and TRBJ2-7, the complete variable domain reads ETGVTQSPTHLIKTRGQQVTLRCSSQSGHNTVSWYQQALGQGPQFIFQYYREEENGRGNFPPRFSGLQFPNYSSELNVNALELDDSALYLCASSLDTRGEQYFGPGTRLTVT.

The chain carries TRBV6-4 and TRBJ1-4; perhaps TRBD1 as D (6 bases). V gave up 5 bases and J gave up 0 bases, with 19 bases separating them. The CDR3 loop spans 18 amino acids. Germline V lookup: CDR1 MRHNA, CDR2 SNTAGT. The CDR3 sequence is CASSFEGGPLTTNEKLFF. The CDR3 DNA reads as TGTGCCAGCAGTTTTGAGGGGGGTCCCTTAACAACTAATGAAAAACTGTTTTTT.

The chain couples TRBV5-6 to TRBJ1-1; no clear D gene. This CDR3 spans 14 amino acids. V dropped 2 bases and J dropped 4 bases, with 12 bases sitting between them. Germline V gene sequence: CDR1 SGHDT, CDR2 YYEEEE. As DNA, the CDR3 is TGTGCCAGCAGCTTCGAGGGAGGGATCACTGAAGCTTTCTTT. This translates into CASSFEGGITEAFF.

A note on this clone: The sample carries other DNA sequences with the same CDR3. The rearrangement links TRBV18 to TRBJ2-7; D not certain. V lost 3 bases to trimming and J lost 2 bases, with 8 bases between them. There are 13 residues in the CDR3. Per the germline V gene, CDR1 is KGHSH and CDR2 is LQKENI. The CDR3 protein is CASSPNSPYEQYF. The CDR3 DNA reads TGTGCCAGCTCACCTAACAGTCCCTACGAGCAGTACTTC.

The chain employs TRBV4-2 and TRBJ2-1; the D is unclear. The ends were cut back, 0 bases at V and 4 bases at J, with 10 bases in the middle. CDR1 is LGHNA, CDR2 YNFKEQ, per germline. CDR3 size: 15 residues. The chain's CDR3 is CASSQDSQSYNEQFF. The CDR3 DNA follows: TGTGCCAGCAGCCAAGACTCGCAGAGTTACAATGAGCAGTTCTTC.

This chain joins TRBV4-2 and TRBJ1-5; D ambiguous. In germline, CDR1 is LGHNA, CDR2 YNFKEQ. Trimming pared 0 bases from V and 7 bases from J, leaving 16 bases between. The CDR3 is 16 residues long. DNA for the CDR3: TGTGCCAGCAGCCAAGAAAGTCATACGGTTTGGCAGCCCCAGCATTTT. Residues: CASSQESHTVWQPQHF.

The CDR3 DNA sequence: TGTGCCAGCAGCTCCCCCCAGCCTCTTCGGGAGACCCAGTACTTC. Translating gives CASSSPQPLRETQYF. V and J are TRBV7-9 and TRBJ2-5; D gene uncertain. The CDR3 length is 15 residues. The ends were cut back, 4 bases at V and 5 bases at J, with 17 bases in the middle. Germline-derived CDR1 and CDR2 are SEHNR and FQNEAQ (reference sequence).

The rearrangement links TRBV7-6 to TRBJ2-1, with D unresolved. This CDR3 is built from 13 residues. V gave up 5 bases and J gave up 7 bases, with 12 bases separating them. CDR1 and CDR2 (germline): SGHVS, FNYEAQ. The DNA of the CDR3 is TGTGCCAGCAGCCCCGGCTCCTTGAATGAGCAGTTCTTC. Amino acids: CASSPGSLNEQFF. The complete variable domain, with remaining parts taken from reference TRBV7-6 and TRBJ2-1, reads GAGVSQSPRYKVTKRGQDVALRCDPISGHVSLYWYRQALGQGPEFLTYFNYEAQQDKSGLPNDRFSAERPEGSISTLTIQRTEQRDSAMYRCASSPGSLNEQFFGPGTRLTVL.

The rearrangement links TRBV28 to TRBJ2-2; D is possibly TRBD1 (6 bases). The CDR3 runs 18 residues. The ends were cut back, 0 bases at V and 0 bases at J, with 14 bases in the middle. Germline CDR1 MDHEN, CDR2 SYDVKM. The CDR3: CASSLWDSLISNTGELFF. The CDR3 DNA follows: TGTGCCAGCAGTTTATGGGACAGCCTGATCTCGAACACCGGGGAGCTGTTTTTT.

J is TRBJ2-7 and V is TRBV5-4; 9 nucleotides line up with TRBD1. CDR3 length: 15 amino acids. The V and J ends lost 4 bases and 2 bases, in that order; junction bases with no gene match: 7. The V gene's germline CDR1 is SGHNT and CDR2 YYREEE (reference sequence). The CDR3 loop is CASSLRTGETYEQYF. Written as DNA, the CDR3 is TGTGCCAGCAGCCTAAGGACAGGGGAAACCTACGAGCAGTACTTC.

This chain's CDR3 is CASSSDRGRETQYF. In DNA form, the CDR3 reads TGTGCCAGCAGCTCTGACAGGGGACGGGAGACCCAGTACTTC. The rearrangement uses TRBV5-6 and TRBJ2-5; 8 positions match TRBD1. J lost 5 bases, V lost 3 bases, and 6 bases had no gene match. This CDR3 comprises 14 residues. CDR1 and CDR2 from the germline V gene are SGHDT and YYEEEE.

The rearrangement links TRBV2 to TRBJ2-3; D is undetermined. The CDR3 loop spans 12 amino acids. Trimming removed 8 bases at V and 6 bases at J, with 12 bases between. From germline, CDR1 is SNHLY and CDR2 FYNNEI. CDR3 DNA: TGTGCCAGCTCCTGGGCGGTTGATACGCAGTATTTT. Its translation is CASSWAVDTQYF.

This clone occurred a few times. The CDR3 region has the DNA TGTGCCAGCAGCCTTACAGGGGGCGGCTATGGCTACACCTTC. This gives the protein CASSLTGGGYGYTF. This chain uses TRBV7-3 with TRBJ1-2; 9 bases match TRBD1. After removal of 5 bases from V and 4 bases from J, the junction contained 5 bases not matched to a gene. Germline V gene data show CDR1 as SGHTA and CDR2 as FQGTGA. This CDR3 has 14 amino acids.

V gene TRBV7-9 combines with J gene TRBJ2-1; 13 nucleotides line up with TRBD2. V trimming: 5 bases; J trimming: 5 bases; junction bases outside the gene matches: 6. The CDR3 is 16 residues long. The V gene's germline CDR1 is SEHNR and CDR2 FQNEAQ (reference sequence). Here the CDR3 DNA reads TGTGCCAGCAGCCCCCAGGGACTAGCGGGACACAATGAGCAGTTCTTC. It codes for CASSPQGLAGHNEQFF. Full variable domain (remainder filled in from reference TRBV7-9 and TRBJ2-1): DTGVSQNPRHKITKRGQNVTFRCDPISEHNRLYWYRQTLGQGPEFLTYFQNEAQLEKSRLLSDRFSAERPKGSFSTLEIQRTEQGDSAMYLCASSPQGLAGHNEQFFGPGTRLTVL.

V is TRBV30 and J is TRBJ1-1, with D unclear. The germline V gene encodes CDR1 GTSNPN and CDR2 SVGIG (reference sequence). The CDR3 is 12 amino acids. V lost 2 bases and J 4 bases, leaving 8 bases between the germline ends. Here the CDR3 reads CAWSPTPTEAFF. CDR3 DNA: TGTGCCTGGAGTCCCACCCCCACTGAAGCTTTCTTT.

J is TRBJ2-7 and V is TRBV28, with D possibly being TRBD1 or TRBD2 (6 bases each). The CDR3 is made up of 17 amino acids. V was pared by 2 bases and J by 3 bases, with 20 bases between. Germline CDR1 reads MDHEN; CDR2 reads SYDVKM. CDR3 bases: TGTGCCAGCAGTTTAAGGGGGTGGCGGGATAGAAACTACGAGCAGTACTTC. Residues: CASSLRGWRDRNYEQYF.

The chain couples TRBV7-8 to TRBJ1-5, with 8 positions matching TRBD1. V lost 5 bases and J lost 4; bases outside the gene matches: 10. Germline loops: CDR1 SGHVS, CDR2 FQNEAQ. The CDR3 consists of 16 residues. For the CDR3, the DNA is TGTGCCAGCAGCCTTGTTGACAGGGGATTAAATCAGCCCCAGCATTTT. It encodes CASSLVDRGLNQPQHF.

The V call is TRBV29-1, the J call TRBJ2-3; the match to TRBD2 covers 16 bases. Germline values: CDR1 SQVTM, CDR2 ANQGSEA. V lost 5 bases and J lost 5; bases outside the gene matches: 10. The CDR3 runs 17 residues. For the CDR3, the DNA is TGCAGCGTTCCCTCCGGGACTAGCGGGAGGGCCAAAGATACGCAGTATTTT. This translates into CSVPSGTSGRAKDTQYF.

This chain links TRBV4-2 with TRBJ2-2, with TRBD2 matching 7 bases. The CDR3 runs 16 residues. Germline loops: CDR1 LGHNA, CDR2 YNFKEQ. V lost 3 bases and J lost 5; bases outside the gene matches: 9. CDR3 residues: CASSQGTTYGTGELFF. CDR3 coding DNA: TGTGCCAGCAGCCAGGGGACTACATACGGGACCGGGGAGCTGTTTTTT.

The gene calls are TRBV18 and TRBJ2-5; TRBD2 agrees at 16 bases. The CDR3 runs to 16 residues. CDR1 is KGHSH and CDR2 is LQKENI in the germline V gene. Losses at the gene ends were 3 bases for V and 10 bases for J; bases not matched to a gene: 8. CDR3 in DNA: TGTGCCAGCTCACCTGGGACTAGCGGGAGGGCCGCTAGCCAGTACTTC. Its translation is CASSPGTSGRAASQYF.

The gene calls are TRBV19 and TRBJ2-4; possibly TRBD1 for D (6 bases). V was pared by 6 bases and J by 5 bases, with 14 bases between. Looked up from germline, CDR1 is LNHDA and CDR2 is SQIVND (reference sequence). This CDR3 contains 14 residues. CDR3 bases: TGTGCCAGTAGCCCCTTTTCAGGGGAAAACATTCAGTACTTC. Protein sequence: CASSPFSGENIQYF.

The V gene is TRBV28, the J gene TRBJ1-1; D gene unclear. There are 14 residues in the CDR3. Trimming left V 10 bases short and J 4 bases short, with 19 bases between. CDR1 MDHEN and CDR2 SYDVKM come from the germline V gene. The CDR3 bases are TGTGCCACTGCTCCGGGAGCGCGGGCCACTGAAGCTTTCTTT. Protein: CATAPGARATEAFF.

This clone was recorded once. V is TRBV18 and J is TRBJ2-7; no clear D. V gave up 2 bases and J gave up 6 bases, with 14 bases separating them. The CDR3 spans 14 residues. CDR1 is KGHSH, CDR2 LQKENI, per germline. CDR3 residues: CASSPDRALGEQYF. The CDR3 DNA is TGTGCCAGCTCACCAGATAGGGCTCTGGGCGAGCAGTACTTC. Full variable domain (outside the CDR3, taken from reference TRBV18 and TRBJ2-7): NAGVMQNPRHLVRRRGQEARLRCSPMKGHSHVYWYRQLPEEGLKFMVYLQKENIIDESGMPKERFSAEFPKEGPSILRIQQVVRGDSAAYFCASSPDRALGEQYFGPGTRLTVT.